The text below deals with one T cell receptor beta chain. Its antigen is not yet known. No much larger clone exists at a distance of one base, and base qualities are not known. Sequencing was carried out with an Illumina NovaSeq 6000. cDNA libraries for TCRalpha and TCRbeta were prepared by 5'RACE using constant-segment primers, with sample barcodes and unique molecular identifiers added. Trizol reagent was used to extract RNA from every sample. Amplification of the libraries took two PCR steps, and the second step added a second sample barcode plus Illumina TruSeq adapters. The libraries were sequenced on an Illumina NovaSeq using 2 x 150 bp paired-end reads. On the authors' methods: Demultiplexing of reads and collapsing into UMI-guided consensus sequences were performed with migec v1.2.7. Using mixcr v2.1.11, the UMI consensuses were aligned to TRA and TRB V and J templates and assembled into clonotypes. Clonotypes were classified as expanded or contracted when called significant by both edgeR and NoisET, with noise models trained on biological replicates. edgeR calls used a false discovery rate-adjusted p below 0.01 and a log2 fold-change threshold of 1. As an exploratory analysis of dynamics, PCA with hierarchical clustering was applied to max-normalized trajectories of the 1000 most abundant clonotypes. The CD4 or CD8 phenotype of responding clones was assigned using the separately sequenced CD4+ and CD8+ repertoires. TCRdb reran the public reads through fastp at Q25 and MiXCR, keeping productive beta chains. Every CDR3 protein is listed once, alongside the most common genes and DNA of its rows. In this record, the V and J calls reflect TCRdb's handling and not the investigators' own analysis. This sample has 300,000 to 400,000 distinct CDR3 sequences in its table, and under 30% of those were observed once. The leading ten clones occupy 13% of the sample.

This sample was taken from a study of T-cell memory formation after mild COVID-19 (dated by TCRdb to about 2021). About the full investigation: Most TCR sequence clusters were specific to one of the two donors. In two donors, T-cell clones that expanded and contracted after mild COVID-19 were followed by sequencing TCRalpha and TCRbeta repertoires longitudinally. The cohort comprised two young, previously healthy adult volunteers, one female and one male.

Beyond this particular receptor, the publication reports: Balanced CD4/CD8 phenotypes were observed for clones contracting from day 15 to 85, whereas a bias towards CD4+ was observed for a second wave of clones expanding from day 15 to 37. The study covered only a couple of mild cases, and larger cohorts including severe cases with pre-infection samples were considered necessary. Some responding clones were detected in pre-infection memory, which suggested that pre-existing cross-reactive memory T cells had joined the SARS-CoV-2 response. The second-wave clones that peaked on day 37 were not confirmed to be SARS-CoV-2 specific. Contracting CD4+ clones were located mainly in the CM and EM memory subsets, whereas CD8+ clones were found to be enriched in EMRA.

Ficoll-Paque density gradient centrifugation was used to isolate PBMCs. The CDR3, from cysteine to phenylalanine, totals 14 residues. Just CDR3 DNA is preserved here, 42 bases in frame from base 1. CDR1 and CDR2 were assigned from the germline V gene as ENHRY and SYGVKD. V sheds 6 bases and J sheds 1 base, leaving 12 bases between their ends. The rearrangement combines TRBV10-3 with TRBJ1-1; the D gene assignment is ambiguous. The specimen was PBMCs or a T cell subset sorted from them (not recorded which). The source is an adult woman who had mild COVID-19 (a few samples of this study predate the infection). The sample titles of this study are shuffled in the database, so cell type and time point are left out; the donor was told from shared clones. The CDR3 protein is CAISDDTTNTEAFF. Read as DNA, the sequence is TGTGCCATCAGCGACGACACCACGAACACTGAAGCTTTCTTT.